This record concerns one TCR beta chain sequence. No antigen is known for it. Per-base qualities were not stored, and no clone one base away is much larger. This sample was taken from a study of blood T cell repertoires in COVID-19 (dated by TCRdb to between 2020 and 2021). Context from the whole study: Samples from collaborators originated in the United States, Italy and Spain and spanned both the acute and convalescent phases of COVID-19. The prospective study material was composed of cDNA or gDNA derived from T cells, B-cell-depleted T cells, or PBMCs. Where available, HLA class I and class II types were taken from metadata supplied by the sample provider and were not determined by assay-based typing. The sample metadata nearly always contained a de-identified subject ID, COVID-19 status, age in years and sex. Subjects who had been exposed to COVID-19, were actively infected with it, or had recovered from it provided the deeply sampled blood TCRbeta repertoires that made up the dataset. The repertoires were made available in a free public database intended to serve as a resource for research on the immune response to SARS-CoV-2. Samples were obtained from the ongoing ImmuneRACE study (first 160 participants) and from over a thousand subjects provided by 6 global collaborators.

CDR1 and CDR2, per the germline V gene, are MDHEN and SYDVKM. From the cysteine through the phenylalanine, the CDR3 covers 14 amino acids. Only the CDR3 portion is preserved as DNA: 42 bases, with reading frame beginning at the first base. Trimming removed 4 bases from V and 6 bases from J, leaving 13 bases between the germline ends. One collaborating source in Seattle enrolled patients while the patients were actively infected and followed the patients over time throughout the course of disease. Collaborating institutions collected whole blood in K2EDTA tubes following their own protocols. For TCRbeta analysis, collaborators shipped samples in one of three forms: frozen whole blood, isolated PBMCs, or DNA extracted from either of those sample types. The immunoSEQ Assay, a bias-controlled multiplex PCR, was used to amplify TCRbeta CDR3 regions from genomic DNA. The source study handled its data this way. Within the assay, amplification of reference gene primers was used to estimate how many nucleated cells each sample contained. Sequence reads were collapsed and filtered to measure the absolute abundance of every unique TCRbeta CDR3 rearrangement. For each sample, productive Simpson clonality was calculated as the square root of Simpson's diversity index over productive rearrangements. TCRdb took over this immuneACCESS table, retaining in-frame rearrangements with V and J assigned. Such tables are incomplete; in checked studies, under half of the missing clones stem from an unresolved V gene, and the remainder is unexplained. V and J calls plus clone size are reproduced from that table; the DNA served to infer D and trimming. The sample table contains about 130,000 clones; only one count was recorded for 90% to 95% of them. 2.1% of the sample is in the top ten clones.

General study outcomes and caveats: Clinical and demographic metadata were provided uncurated, with the amount varying by source and participant.

The origin of this receptor is a man aged 50 to 60 with COVID-19, enrolled during active disease. The sequenced sample consisted of peripheral blood. The rearranged chain carries TRBV28 and TRBJ2-1, with the D gene too uncertain to name. The CDR3 protein is CASSYRVSGNEQFF. The DNA reads TGTGCCAGCAGTTATCGGGTCTCGGGCAATGAGCAGTTCTTC.